This record concerns one T cell receptor beta chain sequence. Antigen: not known. Other DNA sequences from this sample encode an identical CDR3 as well. These data come from a study of CD4+ T cells in melanoma. V lost 2 bases, J lost 5 bases, and 7 bases lay in between. Germline V gene lookup returns CDR1 KGHSH and CDR2 LQKENI. The CDR3 sequence is 13 residues long. TCRdb's copy holds only in-frame clones and misses some; the assay was immunoSEQ multiplex PCR. Altogether some 110,000 clones are present, 80% to 95% being singletons, with the ten largest covering 3% to 4%. Study-level points and caveats: Reportedly, melanoma neoantigen-specific CD4+ T cells showed varied differentiation states. A reported correlation linked neoantigen-specific CD4+ T cells to CD8+, macrophage and B cell function.

This receptor was identified in a human donor with melanoma. The rearrangement uses TRBV18 and TRBJ1-5; D might be TRBD1 (5 bases). The sequenced sample was peripheral blood. CDR3 region: CASSPEGDQPQHF. The DNA for the CDR3 is TGTGCCAGCTCACCAGAAGGGGATCAGCCCCAGCATTTT.